This paragraph reports one T cell receptor (beta chain). These data belong to a study of blood T cell repertoires in COVID-19. The data were produced by immunoSEQ multiplex PCR, yet TCRdb's version contains in-frame clones alone and is incomplete. The sample contains approximately 400,000 clones, about 91% of which appear only once. Enrolment of Seattle patients took place during active infection, and they were followed longitudinally. This CDR3 comprises 17 residues. Per germline, CDR1 KGHDR and CDR2 SFDVKD. J was trimmed by 2 bases and V by 2 bases; bases with no gene match: 7. The J gene is TRBJ2-3, the V gene TRBV24-1; 9 bases fit TRBD2. This receptor was taken from a woman aged 45-59 years with COVID-19, enrolled during active disease. The sequencing sample was made of peripheral blood. The CDR3, as DNA: TGTGCCACCAGTGATTCACTTAGCGGGGGAATCACAGATACGCAGTATTTT. Protein sequence: CATSDSLSGGITDTQYF.